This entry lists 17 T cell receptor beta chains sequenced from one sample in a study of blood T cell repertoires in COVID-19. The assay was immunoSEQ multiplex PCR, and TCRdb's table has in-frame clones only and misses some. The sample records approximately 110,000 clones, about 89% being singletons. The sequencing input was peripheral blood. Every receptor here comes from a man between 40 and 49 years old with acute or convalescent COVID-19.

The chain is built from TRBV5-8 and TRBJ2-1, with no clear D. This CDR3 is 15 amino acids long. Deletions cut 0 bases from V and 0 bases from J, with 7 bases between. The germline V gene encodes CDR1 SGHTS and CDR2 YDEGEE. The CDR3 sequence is CASSLETGSYNEQFF. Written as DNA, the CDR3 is TGTGCCAGCAGCTTGGAAACTGGCTCCTACAATGAGCAGTTCTTC.

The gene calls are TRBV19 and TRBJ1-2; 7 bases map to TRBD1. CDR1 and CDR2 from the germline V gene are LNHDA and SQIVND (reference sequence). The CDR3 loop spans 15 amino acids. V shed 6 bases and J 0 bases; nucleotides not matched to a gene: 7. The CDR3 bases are TGTGCCAGTAGACCAGGGACAGCAACTAACTATGGCTACACCTTC. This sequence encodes CASRPGTATNYGYTF.

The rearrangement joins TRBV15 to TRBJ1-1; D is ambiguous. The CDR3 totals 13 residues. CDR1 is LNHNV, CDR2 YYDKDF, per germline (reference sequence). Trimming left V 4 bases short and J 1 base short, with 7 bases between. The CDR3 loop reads CATSNEGNTEAFF. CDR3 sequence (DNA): TGTGCCACCAGCAACGAGGGGAACACTGAAGCTTTCTTT.

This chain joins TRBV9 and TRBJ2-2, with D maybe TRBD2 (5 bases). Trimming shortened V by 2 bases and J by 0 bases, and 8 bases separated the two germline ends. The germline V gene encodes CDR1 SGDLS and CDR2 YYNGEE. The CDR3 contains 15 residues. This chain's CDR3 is CASSVRVANTGELFF. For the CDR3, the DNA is TGTGCCAGCAGCGTGAGGGTCGCGAACACCGGGGAGCTGTTTTTT.

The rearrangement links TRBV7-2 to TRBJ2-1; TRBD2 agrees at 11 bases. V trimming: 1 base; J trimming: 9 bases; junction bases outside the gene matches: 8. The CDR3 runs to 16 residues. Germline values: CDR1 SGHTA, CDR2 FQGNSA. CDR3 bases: TGTGCCAGCAGCTTAGAAATGACTAGCGGGATTCGTGAGCAGTTCTTC. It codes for CASSLEMTSGIREQFF.

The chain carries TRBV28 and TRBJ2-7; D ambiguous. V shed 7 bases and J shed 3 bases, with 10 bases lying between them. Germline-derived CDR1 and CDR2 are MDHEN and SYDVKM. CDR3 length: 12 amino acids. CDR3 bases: TGTGCCAGCACCTCCCCCGGCTACGAGCAGTACTTC. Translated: CASTSPGYEQYF.

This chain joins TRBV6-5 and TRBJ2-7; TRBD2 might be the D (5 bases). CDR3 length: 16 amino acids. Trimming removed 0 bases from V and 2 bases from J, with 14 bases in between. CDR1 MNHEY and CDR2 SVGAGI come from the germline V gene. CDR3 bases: TGTGCCAGCAGTTACTCGGGAGTCGCAGGCCCCTACGAGCAGTACTTC. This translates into CASSYSGVAGPYEQYF.

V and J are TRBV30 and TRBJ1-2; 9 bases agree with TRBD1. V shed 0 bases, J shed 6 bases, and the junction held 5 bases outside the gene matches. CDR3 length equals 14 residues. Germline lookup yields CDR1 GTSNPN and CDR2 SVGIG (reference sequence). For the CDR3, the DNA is TGTGCCTGGAGTGTACCCCGGGACAGGGATGGCTACACCTTC. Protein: CAWSVPRDRDGYTF.

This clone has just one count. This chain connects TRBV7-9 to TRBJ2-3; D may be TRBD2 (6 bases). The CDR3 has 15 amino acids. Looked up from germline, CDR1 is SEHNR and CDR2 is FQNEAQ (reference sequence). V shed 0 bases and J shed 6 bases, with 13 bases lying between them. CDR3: CASSLAIREWDTQYF. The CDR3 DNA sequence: TGTGCCAGCAGCTTAGCGATCCGGGAGTGGGATACGCAGTATTTT.

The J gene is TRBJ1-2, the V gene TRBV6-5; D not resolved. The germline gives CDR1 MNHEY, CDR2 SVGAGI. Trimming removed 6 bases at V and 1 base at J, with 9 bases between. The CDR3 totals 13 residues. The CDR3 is CASRPSGNYGYTF. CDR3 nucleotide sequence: TGTGCCAGCAGACCTAGCGGTAACTATGGCTACACCTTC.

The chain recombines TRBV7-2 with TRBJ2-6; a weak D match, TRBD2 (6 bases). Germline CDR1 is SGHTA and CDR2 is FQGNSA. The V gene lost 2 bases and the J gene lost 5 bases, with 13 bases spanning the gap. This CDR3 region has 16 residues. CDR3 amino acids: CASSLISGLRANVLTF. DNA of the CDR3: TGTGCCAGCAGCTTAATCAGCGGGCTGAGGGCCAACGTCCTGACTTTC.

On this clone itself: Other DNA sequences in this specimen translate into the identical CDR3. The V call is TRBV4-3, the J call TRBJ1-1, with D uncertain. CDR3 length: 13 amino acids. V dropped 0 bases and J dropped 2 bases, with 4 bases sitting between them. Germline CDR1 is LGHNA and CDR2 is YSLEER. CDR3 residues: CASSQDRNTEAFF. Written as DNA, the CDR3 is TGCGCCAGCAGCCAAGACAGAAACACTGAAGCTTTCTTT.

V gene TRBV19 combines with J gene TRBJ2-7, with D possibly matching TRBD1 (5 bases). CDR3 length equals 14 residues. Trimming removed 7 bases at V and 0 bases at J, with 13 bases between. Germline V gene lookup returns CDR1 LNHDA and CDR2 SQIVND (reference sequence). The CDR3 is CASTSQVSSYEQYF. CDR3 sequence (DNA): TGTGCCAGTACCTCACAGGTCTCCTCCTACGAGCAGTACTTC.

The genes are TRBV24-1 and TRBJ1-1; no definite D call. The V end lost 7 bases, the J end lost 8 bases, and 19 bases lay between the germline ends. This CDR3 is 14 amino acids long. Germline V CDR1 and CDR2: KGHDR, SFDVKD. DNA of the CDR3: TGTGCCACCAGGGATACCCCTTTGGCAGTCGAAGCTTTCTTT. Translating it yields CATRDTPLAVEAFF.

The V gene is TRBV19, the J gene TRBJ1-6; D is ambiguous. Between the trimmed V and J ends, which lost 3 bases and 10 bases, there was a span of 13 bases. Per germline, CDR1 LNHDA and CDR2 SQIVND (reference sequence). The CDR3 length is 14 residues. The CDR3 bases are TGTGCCAGTAGTATGCGGTCCCCCCTCTCACCCCTCCACTTT. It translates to CASSMRSPLSPLHF.

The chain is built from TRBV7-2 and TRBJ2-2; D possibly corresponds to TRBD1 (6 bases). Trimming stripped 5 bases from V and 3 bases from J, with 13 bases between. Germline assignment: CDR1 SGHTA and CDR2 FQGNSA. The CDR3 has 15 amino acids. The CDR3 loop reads CASSQQGTDTGELFF. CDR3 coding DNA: TGTGCCAGCAGCCAACAGGGTACGGACACCGGGGAGCTGTTTTTT.

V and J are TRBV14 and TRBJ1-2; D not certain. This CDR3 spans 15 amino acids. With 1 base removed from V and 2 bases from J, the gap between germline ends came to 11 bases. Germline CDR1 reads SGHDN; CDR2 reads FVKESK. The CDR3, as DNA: TGTGCCAGCAGCCAAGGGGCGGGAAGGAACTATGGCTACACCTTC. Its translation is CASSQGAGRNYGYTF.